Shown below are 19 T cell receptor beta chains from a single sample sequenced in a study of PD-L1 blockade in urothelial cancer. This table comes from immunoSEQ multiplex PCR, and its TCRdb copy is limited to in-frame clones, with some not included. The sample holds 50,000 or so clones, approximately 75% seen once. Sequencing used PBMCs, obtained around atezolizumab (anti-PD-L1) treatment. Source of these receptors: a man aged 70 or older with urothelial cancer.

The rearrangement links TRBV5-1 to TRBJ2-7; 7 bases are shared with TRBD1. The CDR3 loop spans 12 amino acids. Germline CDR1 and CDR2: SGHRS and YFSETQ. The V gene end was trimmed by 2 bases and the J gene end by 6 bases; junction bases not matched to a gene: 2. The CDR3 region is CASSLQGSEQYF. CDR3 bases: TGCGCCAGCAGCTTACAGGGGAGCGAGCAGTACTTC. The complete variable domain, with remaining parts taken from reference TRBV5-1 and TRBJ2-7, reads KAGVTQTPRYLIKTRGQQVTLSCSPISGHRSVSWYQQTPGQGLQFLFEYFSETQRNKGNFPGRFSGRQFSNSRSEMNVSTLELGDSALYLCASSLQGSEQYFGPGTRLTVT.

This clone was counted only a few times. The chain is built from TRBV5-4 and TRBJ2-5, with D possibly being TRBD2 (5 bases). This CDR3 has 14 residues. Germline V gene sequence: CDR1 SGHNT, CDR2 YYREEE (reference sequence). V was cut by 2 bases and J by 3 bases, with 11 bases left in between. In DNA form, the CDR3 reads TGTGCCAGCAGCTTCCGGGGTGAGGAAGAGACCCAGTACTTC. Its protein product is CASSFRGEEETQYF.

This CDR3 reads CASSLSGTVNTEAFF. DNA of the CDR3: TGCGCCAGCAGCTTGTCCGGGACAGTGAACACTGAAGCTTTCTTT. V usage is TRBV5-1 and J usage is TRBJ1-1; TRBD1 matches at 7 bases. This CDR3 has 15 amino acids. CDR1 is SGHRS and CDR2 is YFSETQ in the germline V gene. With 1 base clipped from V and 0 bases from J, the junction kept 3 bases outside the gene matches. Complete variable domain (other parts from reference TRBV5-1 and TRBJ1-1): KAGVTQTPRYLIKTRGQQVTLSCSPISGHRSVSWYQQTPGQGLQFLFEYFSETQRNKGNFPGRFSGRQFSNSRSEMNVSTLELGDSALYLCASSLSGTVNTEAFFGQGTRLTVV.

DNA for the CDR3: TGTGCCAGCAGCCAAGCCAGGGGGACTAGCGGGAGCCCTCCAAATGAGCAGTTCTTC. It codes for CASSQARGTSGSPPNEQFF. The chain is built from TRBV4-2 and TRBJ2-1, with 14 bases identical to TRBD2. Germline assignment: CDR1 LGHNA and CDR2 YNFKEQ. This CDR3 comprises 19 residues. The V and J ends lost 1 base and 7 bases, in that order; junction bases with no gene match: 12.

V usage is TRBV27 and J usage is TRBJ2-7; D call uncertain. Trimming stripped 7 bases from V and 0 bases from J, with 13 bases between. Germline V gene lookup returns CDR1 MNHEY and CDR2 SMNVEV (reference sequence). The length of the CDR3 is 14 residues. The CDR3 DNA reads TGTGCCAGCAAATCCGACATCAGCTCCTACGAGCAGTACTTC. Its protein is CASKSDISSYEQYF.

The chain links TRBV28 to TRBJ2-1, with D perhaps matching TRBD2 (6 bases). V lost 8 bases and J 10 bases, leaving 42 bases between the germline ends. This CDR3 has 21 residues. CDR1 and CDR2 from the germline V gene are MDHEN and SYDVKM. The CDR3 nucleotides read TGTGCCAGCTGCCTGAAGGAGGGCTCCCTAGTAGCGTTCCTTTACCCCTGCGAGCAGTTCTTC. It is translated as CASCLKEGSLVAFLYPCEQFF.

The chain combines TRBV5-5 with TRBJ2-7, with 9 positions matching TRBD1. V lost 5 bases and J lost 2; bases outside the gene matches: 2. In germline, CDR1 is SGHKS, CDR2 YYEKEE (reference sequence). CDR3 length: 13 residues. CDR3 sequence reads: CASSRQGAYEQYF. The CDR3 nucleotides are TGTGCCAGCAGTCGACAGGGGGCCTACGAGCAGTACTTC.

This clone has more than one count but fewer than ten. This chain connects TRBV7-9 to TRBJ1-1, with TRBD1 identical over 8 bases. V shed 5 bases, J shed 4 bases, and the junction held 6 bases outside the gene matches. Germline V CDR1 and CDR2: SEHNR, FQNEAQ (reference sequence). There are 14 residues in the CDR3. The CDR3 DNA reads TGTGCCAGCAGCCCTCCCGACAGGGGCACTGAAGCTTTCTTT. Translation gives CASSPPDRGTEAFF.

This sequence joins TRBV27 and TRBJ2-5; TRBD1 agrees at 8 bases. CDR3 length: 14 residues. Trimming cost V 6 bases and J 5 bases; bases outside gene matches: 8. Germline lookup yields CDR1 MNHEY and CDR2 SMNVEV (reference sequence). As DNA, the CDR3 is TGTGCCAGCAGCTCTTCGACAGGGGTCGAGACCCAGTACTTC. Residues: CASSSSTGVETQYF.

V and J are TRBV7-3 and TRBJ2-3; 8 bases are shared with TRBD2. The CDR3 spans 15 residues. In germline, CDR1 is SGHTA, CDR2 FQGTGA. Trimming removed 3 bases from V and 1 base from J; junction bases left unmatched: 3. Here the CDR3 DNA reads TGTGCCAGCAGCTTCGCCGGGGGGGGCACAGATACGCAGTATTTT. Amino acids: CASSFAGGGTDTQYF.

The rearrangement links TRBV5-1 to TRBJ2-7; 7 bases line up with TRBD1. CDR1 and CDR2 (germline): SGHRS, YFSETQ. Trimming removed 5 bases from V and 7 bases from J; junction bases left unmatched: 12. This CDR3 has 14 residues. The CDR3 loop is CASSLQGYTGEQYF. The CDR3 DNA sequence: TGCGCCAGCAGTTTACAGGGGTATACAGGGGAGCAGTACTTC.

The rearrangement links TRBV21-1 to TRBJ1-1; TRBD1, the D gene given by the table, was not confirmed from the DNA. TRBV21-1 is a pseudogene. The CDR3 covers 16 residues. The CDR3 here is CASSKGQLPVNTEAFF. In nucleotides, the CDR3 is TGTGCCAGCAGCAAGGGGCAGCTACCAGTGAACACTGAAGCTTTCTTT.

This rearrangement joins TRBV9 to TRBJ2-7; 11 bases agree with TRBD1. The junction had 8 bases not matched to a gene; V was cut back by 4 bases and J by 2 bases. Germline values: CDR1 SGDLS, CDR2 YYNGEE. This CDR3 is built from 16 residues. CDR3 sequence reads: CASSLGQGATAYEQYF. In DNA form, the CDR3 reads TGTGCCAGCAGCCTAGGACAGGGGGCAACGGCCTACGAGCAGTACTTC.

This clone was observed a few times. This chain joins TRBV7-2 and TRBJ2-1; 8 bases fit TRBD2. Per the germline V gene, CDR1 is SGHTA and CDR2 is FQGNSA. CDR3 size: 15 residues. The V segment lost 2 bases and the J segment 7 bases; nucleotides outside the gene matches: 7. The CDR3 sequence: CASSLQAGAGNEQFF. CDR3 DNA sequence: TGTGCCAGCAGCTTACAAGCGGGAGCGGGGAATGAGCAGTTCTTC.

J is TRBJ2-4 and V is TRBV19; 10 nucleotides match TRBD1. Trimming removed 4 bases from V and 11 bases from J; junction bases left unmatched: 5. Germline-derived CDR1 and CDR2 are LNHDA and SQIVND (reference sequence). This CDR3 has 13 amino acids. The CDR3 DNA follows: TGTGCCAGTAGTACCCGGGACAGGGGATTTCAGTACTTC. This codes for CASSTRDRGFQYF.

The genes are TRBV18 and TRBJ1-5; D perhaps matches TRBD1 (6 bases). The germline gives CDR1 KGHSH, CDR2 LQKENI. The CDR3 loop spans 15 amino acids. V was pared by 2 bases and J by 4 bases, with 12 bases between. The CDR3 sequence is CASSPSQGQNQPQHF. In DNA, the CDR3 is TGTGCCAGCTCACCATCACAGGGCCAAAATCAGCCCCAGCATTTT.

The rearrangement joins TRBV9 to TRBJ2-1; 11 bases line up with TRBD2. Germline assignment: CDR1 SGDLS and CDR2 YYNGEE. V was clipped by 0 bases and J by 10 bases; unmatched bases: 3. CDR3 size: 14 residues. CDR3 nucleotides: TGTGCCAGCAGCGTAGTAGCGGGAGGGGCGGAGCAGTTCTTC. This sequence encodes CASSVVAGGAEQFF.

CDR3 sequence: CASSATGQGGQPQHF. CDR3 DNA sequence: TGTGCCAGCAGCGCCACGGGACAGGGGGGCCAGCCCCAGCATTTT. The rearrangement links TRBV25-1 to TRBJ1-5; the match to TRBD1 covers 11 bases. CDR1 is MGHDK and CDR2 is SYGVNS in the germline V gene. With V trimmed by 6 bases and J by 7 bases, 8 bases remained unmatched. The CDR3 covers 15 residues.

This chain connects TRBV11-2 to TRBJ2-7; possibly TRBD2 for D (7 bases). Germline V gene data show CDR1 as SGHAT and CDR2 as FQNNGV. The CDR3 totals 16 residues. V lost 1 base and J lost 0, with 13 bases in between. CDR3 loop: CASSLGRGGSSYEQYF. Here the CDR3 DNA reads TGTGCCAGCAGCTTAGGTAGGGGGGGGAGCTCCTACGAGCAGTACTTC.